This T cell receptor (beta chain) is from a study of control samples from healthy donors and cancer patients (dated by TCRdb to about 2020). Libraries were made using the immunoSEQ multiplex PCR assay. Drawn from immuneACCESS, this table holds only the in-frame rearrangements with V and J called that TCRdb kept. Clones are partly lost; checked studies trace under half to an unresolved V gene and leave the rest unexplained. Counted in this sample were roughly 88,000 clones; approximately 90% of them appeared once. The top ten constitute 0.85% to 1% of the sample. Per the germline V gene (reference sequence), SGHAT is the CDR1 and FQDESV is the CDR2. Cut back by 3 bases and 3 bases, the V and J ends lie 5 bases apart. The CDR3 numbers 12 residues from cysteine through phenylalanine. CDR3 DNA only is kept here, 36 bases in frame from base 1. Notes on this clone: Its antigen is still unknown. No base quality information exists; no much larger clone differs at one position.

This sequence was found in a woman under 40 in good health. The chain is encoded by TRBV11-1 joined to TRBJ1-2; the D gene remains uncertain. Material for sequencing was blood. The CDR3 has the sequence CASSFGDYGYTF. Read as DNA, the sequence is TGTGCCAGCAGCTTCGGTGACTATGGCTACACCTTC.